This is a list of T cell receptor beta chains from one sample in a study of T cell changes during pregnancy in multiple sclerosis. Repertoires were generated with immunoSEQ multiplex PCR, while TCRdb's copy carries only in-frame clones and drops some. In the table there are tens of thousands of clones, less than 90% of which are singletons. This specimen consisted of CD4+ T cells from peripheral blood mononuclear cells, obtained before pregnancy. The receptors shown here come from a female donor with multiple sclerosis, enrolled in a pregnancy study. Both conserved end residues are part of each CDR3. D genes are given only for firm matches. Clone sizes are given selectively: once, few, many, or a class where the clone is expanded.

D: -; V: TRBV6-5; size: -; J: TRBJ2-1; DNA: TGTGCCAGCAGCCGCCCCAGCGATTTTTACAATGAGCAGTTCTTC; CDR3: CASSRPSDFYNEQFF
D: -; V: TRBV5-1; size: -; J: TRBJ1-6; DNA: TGCGCCAGCAGCTTGGTCACGCAGGGCCCGGATTCACCCCTCCACTTT; CDR3: CASSLVTQGPDSPLHF
D: -; V: TRBV6-6; size: once; J: TRBJ2-5; DNA: TGTGCCAGCATTAATAGGGGGGGCGCGGGGGAGACCCAGTACTTC; CDR3: CASINRGGAGETQYF
D: TRBD1; V: TRBV25-1; size: once; J: TRBJ1-1; DNA: TGTGCCAGCAGTGAAATTTGGACAGGGGACACTGAAGCTTTCTTT; CDR3: CASSEIWTGDTEAFF
D: TRBD2; V: TRBV7-6; size: -; J: TRBJ2-5; DNA: TGTGCCAGCAGCTTAGCCGGGGGGGGCGAAGAGACCCAGTACTTC; CDR3: CASSLAGGGEETQYF
D: TRBD2; V: TRBV6-6; size: -; J: TRBJ2-3; DNA: TGTGCCAGCAGAGCGGGGAGCACAGATACGCAGTATTTT; CDR3: CASRAGSTDTQYF
D: -; V: TRBV5-1; size: -; J: TRBJ2-3; DNA: TGCGCCAGCGGAGGTACGAGCACAGATACGCAGTATTTT; CDR3: CASGGTSTDTQYF
D: TRBD1; V: TRBV5-1; size: -; J: TRBJ2-7; DNA: TGCGCCAGCAGTTCTGACAGGGTCTACGAGCAGTACTTC; CDR3: CASSSDRVYEQYF
D: TRBD2; V: TRBV10-3; size: -; J: TRBJ2-7; DNA: TGTGCCATCAGTGAGTTTACTAGCGGCACGTACGAGCAGTACTTC; CDR3: CAISEFTSGTYEQYF
D: TRBD2; V: TRBV5-1; size: -; J: TRBJ2-1; DNA: TGCGCCAGCAGCTCGGTAGTAGCGGGAGGGCCAACGTTGGATGAGCAGTTCTTC; CDR3: CASSSVVAGGPTLDEQFF
D: -; V: TRBV7-9; size: -; J: TRBJ2-5; DNA: TGTGCCAGCAGCTTGTACAGTTATAGCCAAGAGACCCAGTACTTC; CDR3: CASSLYSYSQETQYF
D: -; V: TRBV30; size: medium-sized; J: TRBJ1-1; DNA: TGTGCCTGGAAACCTGGGCACACTGAAGCTTTCTTT; CDR3: CAWKPGHTEAFF
D: -; V: TRBV4-3; size: -; J: TRBJ2-5; DNA: TGCGCCAGCAGCCGCAACCCTGACGGGATCCAAGAGACCCAGTACTTC; CDR3: CASSRNPDGIQETQYF
D: -; V: TRBV5-1; size: -; J: TRBJ1-1; DNA: TGCGCCAGCAGCCCTCGACGGGGAATGAACACTGAAGCTTTCTTT; CDR3: CASSPRRGMNTEAFF
D: TRBD1; V: TRBV18; size: -; J: TRBJ1-5; DNA: TGTGCCAGCTCACCTTTCAACCAGGGGGCCAGCAATCAGCCCCAGCATTTT; CDR3: CASSPFNQGASNQPQHF
D: TRBD1; V: TRBV10-2; size: -; J: TRBJ1-6; DNA: TGCGCCAGCAGTCGATCGGGACAGGGCATCAGTAATTCACCCCTCCACTTT; CDR3: CASSRSGQGISNSPLHF
D: -; V: TRBV2; size: -; J: TRBJ1-4; DNA: TGTGCCAGCAGTGGAAAGGCAGGGAAGAATGAAAAACTGTTTTTT; CDR3: CASSGKAGKNEKLFF
D: TRBD1; V: TRBV10-3; size: many; J: TRBJ1-5; DNA: TGTGCCATAGGGGGTAACGGGACAGGGTATCAGCCCCAGCATTTT; CDR3: CAIGGNGTGYQPQHF
D: TRBD2; V: TRBV7-2; size: -; J: TRBJ2-5; DNA: TGTGCCAGCAGCCCGGGACTAGGGAAAGAGACCCAGTACTTC; CDR3: CASSPGLGKETQYF
D: TRBD2; V: TRBV30; size: -; J: TRBJ2-1; DNA: TGTGCCTGGACTCGACGGGGGGTTCTGTTCTTC; CDR3: CAWTRRGVLFF
D: TRBD2; V: TRBV5-1; size: -; J: TRBJ2-5; DNA: TGCGCCAGCAGCTGGACTAGTCTAGGGGAGACCCAGTACTTC; CDR3: CASSWTSLGETQYF
D: TRBD2; V: TRBV4-2; size: -; J: TRBJ2-2; DNA: TGTGCCAGCAGCCGGGGACTAGCGGGAGGGGTCGGGGAGCTGTTTTTT; CDR3: CASSRGLAGGVGELFF
D: TRBD1; V: TRBV7-2; size: few; J: TRBJ2-7; DNA: TGTGCCAGCAGCACTCGGACAGGGTCTCACGAGCAGTACTTC; CDR3: CASSTRTGSHEQYF
D: TRBD2; V: TRBV6-5; size: -; J: TRBJ2-7; DNA: TGTGCCAGCAGTTACTCGACGGGAGGGAGCTCCTACGAGCAGTACTTC; CDR3: CASSYSTGGSSYEQYF
D: -; V: TRBV6-5; size: -; J: TRBJ1-1; DNA: TGTGCCAGCATCCAGGGTTTCAATGCTGAAGCTTTCTTT; CDR3: CASIQGFNAEAFF
D: -; V: TRBV5-1; size: -; J: TRBJ2-3; DNA: TGCGCCAGCAGCTTGGGAGCGGCAGATACGCAGTATTTT; CDR3: CASSLGAADTQYF
D: TRBD1; V: TRBV11-2; size: -; J: TRBJ1-5; DNA: TGTGCCAGGACCTTAGAGGAACAGGGGAAGGGTAGCAATCAGCCCCAGCATTTT; CDR3: CARTLEEQGKGSNQPQHF
D: -; V: TRBV5-1; size: -; J: TRBJ1-2; DNA: TGCGCCAGCAGACCTGAGAACTATGGCTACACCTTC; CDR3: CASRPENYGYTF
D: TRBD1; V: TRBV5-1; size: -; J: TRBJ1-2; DNA: TGCGCCAGCAGCTTAAACCGGGACAGGTGGCCGGGCTACACCTTC; CDR3: CASSLNRDRWPGYTF
D: -; V: TRBV19; size: -; J: TRBJ1-5; DNA: TGTGCCAGTAGTATAGAGGGGCTCGGTCAGCCCCAGCATTTT; CDR3: CASSIEGLGQPQHF
D: -; V: TRBV27; size: -; J: TRBJ2-5; DNA: TGTGCCAGCAGTTTATCGGTGGCATTTCAAGAGACCCAGTACTTC; CDR3: CASSLSVAFQETQYF
D: -; V: TRBV28; size: -; J: TRBJ1-2; DNA: TGTGCCAGCAGTTTAGAGGGTTTGAGTGGCTACACCTTC; CDR3: CASSLEGLSGYTF
D: -; V: TRBV7-3; size: many; J: TRBJ1-2; DNA: TGTGCCAGCAGCTCCTCGGGACTGGGGGGCTACACCTTC; CDR3: CASSSSGLGGYTF
D: TRBD2; V: TRBV5-4; size: -; J: TRBJ2-7; DNA: TGTGCCAGCAGCCCCGGAGGTTGGGGGGGTAGTTACGAGCAGTACTTC; CDR3: CASSPGGWGGSYEQYF
D: TRBD1; V: TRBV19; size: -; J: TRBJ1-1; DNA: TGTGCCAGTAGGATCAGGGACAGTGAAGCTTTCTTT; CDR3: CASRIRDSEAFF
D: -; V: TRBV6-1; size: once; J: TRBJ1-2; DNA: TGTGCCAGCAGTGAAAATAACGCCCAGTATGGCTACACCTTC; CDR3: CASSENNAQYGYTF
D: -; V: TRBV7-9; size: -; J: TRBJ2-1; DNA: TGTGCCAGCAGCTTATTAGCGAGTAATGAGCAGTTCTTC; CDR3: CASSLLASNEQFF